The 30 T cell receptor beta chains presented below share a single source sample, sequenced in a study of blood T cell repertoires in COVID-19. TCRdb's copy holds only in-frame clones and misses some; the assay was immunoSEQ multiplex PCR. Of hundreds of thousands of clones listed, approximately 90% are singletons. Material: peripheral blood. The receptors were gathered from a woman aged 25 to 39 who had recovered from COVID-19.

The chain has TRBV10-3 and TRBJ1-1; possible D gene TRBD1, 5 bases. V was shortened by 11 bases and J by 5 bases, with 12 bases between the two germline ends. The CDR3 length is 11 residues. Per the germline V gene, CDR1 is ENHRY and CDR2 is SYGVKD. CDR3: CAAGRETEAFF. The CDR3 DNA is TGTGCCGCGGGACGGGAGACTGAAGCTTTCTTT.

The V call is TRBV28, the J call TRBJ2-7; TRBD1 agrees at 7 bases. Looked up from germline, CDR1 is MDHEN and CDR2 is SYDVKM. The CDR3 is 16 amino acids. V shed 4 bases and J 2 bases; nucleotides not matched to a gene: 11. In DNA form, the CDR3 reads TGTGCCAGCAGTTCCCTAGGGGGCTTAAGAACCTACGAGCAGTACTTC. Amino acids: CASSSLGGLRTYEQYF.

The rearrangement joins TRBV7-9 to TRBJ2-3; possible D gene TRBD2, 7 bases. From germline, CDR1 is SEHNR and CDR2 FQNEAQ (reference sequence). This CDR3 has 16 amino acids. V lost 3 bases to trimming and J lost 1 base, with 14 bases between them. The CDR3 spells CASSFGGPLGTDTQYF. DNA for the CDR3: TGTGCCAGCAGCTTCGGGGGGCCCCTCGGCACAGATACGCAGTATTTT.

The chain links TRBV28 to TRBJ1-1; 7 bases fit TRBD1. V was pared by 6 bases and J by 7 bases, with 5 bases of the junction left unmatched. Germline CDR1 and CDR2: MDHEN and SYDVKM. CDR3 size: 12 residues. The CDR3 nucleotides read TGTGCCAGCAGCTTGACAGGGTTTGAAGCTTTCTTT. This codes for CASSLTGFEAFF.

This chain joins TRBV28 and TRBJ2-7; 7 nucleotides align to TRBD2. CDR1 MDHEN and CDR2 SYDVKM come from the germline V gene. V was pared by 2 bases and J by 1 base, with 2 bases of the junction left unmatched. This CDR3 comprises 14 residues. CDR3 sequence: CASSLGGESYEQYF. The DNA of the CDR3 is TGTGCCAGCAGTTTAGGGGGGGAGTCCTACGAGCAGTACTTC.

The rearrangement links TRBV18 to TRBJ2-7; 14 nucleotides agree with TRBD2. Losses at the gene ends were 3 bases for V and 9 bases for J; bases not matched to a gene: 7. This CDR3 region has 15 residues. CDR1 is KGHSH and CDR2 is LQKENI in the germline V gene. The CDR3 DNA reads as TGTGCCAGCTCACCTGGGACTAGCGGGGGCACCGCGCAGTACTTC. It translates to CASSPGTSGGTAQYF.

The V call is TRBV5-5, the J call TRBJ1-1, with unresolved D. This CDR3 spans 14 amino acids. Trimming left V 0 bases short and J 1 base short, with 7 bases between. Germline V gives CDR1 SGHKS, CDR2 YYEKEE (reference sequence). The CDR3: CASSLDWRNTEAFF. Written as DNA, the CDR3 is TGTGCCAGCAGCTTGGATTGGAGGAACACTGAAGCTTTCTTT.

The chain has TRBV2 and TRBJ1-6; the D is unclear. Germline-derived CDR1 and CDR2 are SNHLY and FYNNEI. Trimming removed 7 bases from V and 8 bases from J, with 12 bases in between. CDR3 length equals 13 residues. The CDR3: CASNFRFYSPLHF. CDR3 DNA: TGTGCCAGCAATTTCAGATTTTATTCACCCCTCCACTTT. Using reference TRBV2 and TRBJ1-6 for the parts outside the CDR3, the full variable domain is EPEVTQTPSHQVTQMGQEVILRCVPISNHLYFYWYRQILGQKVEFLVSFYNNEISEKSEIFDDQFSVERPDGSNFTLKIRSTKLEDSAMYFCASNFRFYSPLHFGNGTRLTVT.

This chain connects TRBV7-3 to TRBJ2-1; D may be TRBD2 (7 bases). The CDR3 contains 15 residues. Trimming pared 5 bases from V and 5 bases from J, leaving 16 bases between. Germline loops: CDR1 SGHTA, CDR2 FQGTGA. CDR3 protein: CASSRGGPEDNEQFF. Written as DNA, the CDR3 is TGTGCCAGCAGCCGCGGGGGCCCCGAAGACAATGAGCAGTTCTTC.

The chain couples TRBV7-2 to TRBJ1-2, with a tentative D call TRBD1 (5 bases). CDR3 size: 14 residues. V dropped 1 base and J dropped 4 bases, with 10 bases sitting between them. Germline values: CDR1 SGHTA, CDR2 FQGNSA. The CDR3 nucleotides are TGTGCCAGCAGCTTAGACTACAGGTCCTATGGCTACACCTTC. The encoded protein is CASSLDYRSYGYTF.

V usage is TRBV7-2 and J usage is TRBJ1-1, with 7 positions matching TRBD1. Germline V gene sequence: CDR1 SGHTA, CDR2 FQGNSA. After removal of 0 bases from V and 4 bases from J, the junction contained 5 bases not matched to a gene. CDR3 length: 15 amino acids. The DNA for the CDR3 is TGTGCCAGCAGCTTAGCGCCACAGGGGTCCACTGAAGCTTTCTTT. This gives the protein CASSLAPQGSTEAFF.

This rearrangement joins TRBV28 to TRBJ1-1; D not resolved. Trimming shortened V by 7 bases and J by 1 base, and 7 bases separated the two germline ends. This CDR3 has 12 amino acids. CDR1 MDHEN and CDR2 SYDVKM come from the germline V gene. CDR3 nucleotides: TGTGCCAGCACTTTCCGGAACACTGAAGCTTTCTTT. Its protein product is CASTFRNTEAFF.

This sequence joins TRBV15 and TRBJ1-5, with D uncertain. V shed 8 bases and J shed 0 bases, with 5 bases lying between them. The CDR3 extends over 12 amino acids. Germline CDR1 reads LNHNV; CDR2 reads YYDKDF (reference sequence). The CDR3 sequence is CATGPSNQPQHF. CDR3 nucleotides: TGTGCCACCGGGCCTAGCAATCAGCCCCAGCATTTT.

The V and J genes are TRBV9 and TRBJ1-1, with D perhaps TRBD1 (5 bases). V lost 7 bases and J 4 bases, leaving 20 bases between the germline ends. Germline CDR1 and CDR2: SGDLS and YYNGEE. There are 15 residues in the CDR3. The CDR3 region is CASGDGGISFTEAFF. DNA of the CDR3: TGTGCCAGCGGAGATGGGGGGATATCGTTCACTGAAGCTTTCTTT. The full variable domain, in which reference TRBV9 and TRBJ1-1 provide the parts outside the CDR3, is DSGVTQTPKHLITATGQRVTLRCSPRSGDLSVYWYQQSLDQGLQFLIQYYNGEERAKGNILERFSAQQFPDLHSELNLSSLELGDSALYFCASGDGGISFTEAFFGQGTRLTVV.

This chain links TRBV7-8 with TRBJ1-3, with TRBD1 identical over 9 bases. Germline CDR1 SGHVS, CDR2 FQNEAQ. The CDR3 runs to 16 residues. J was trimmed by 3 bases and V by 5 bases; bases with no gene match: 8. The DNA of the CDR3 is TGTGCCAGCAGCACCCGACAGGGGGGCGTTGGAAACACCATATATTTT. Protein sequence: CASSTRQGGVGNTIYF.

A few counts support this clone. V and J are TRBV6-4 and TRBJ2-3; TRBD2 matches at 9 bases. This CDR3 has 15 residues. CDR1 MRHNA and CDR2 SNTAGT come from the germline V gene. Trimming at V came to 0 bases and at J to 4 bases, leaving 2 bases not matched to a gene. The CDR3 protein is CASSDSGGGADTQYF. The CDR3, as DNA: TGTGCCAGCAGTGACTCAGGCGGGGGGGCAGATACGCAGTATTTT.

In DNA form, the CDR3 reads TGTGCCAGCAGTTACTCGACCCCAGGGTACGAGCAGTACTTC. This gives the protein CASSYSTPGYEQYF. This chain links TRBV6-2 or TRBV6-3 with TRBJ2-7; perhaps TRBD1 as D (5 bases). V shed 0 bases and J shed 4 bases, with 10 bases lying between them. CDR3 length: 14 residues. Germline lookup yields CDR1 MNHEY and CDR2 SVGEGT.

This chain links TRBV30 with TRBJ2-5, with unresolved D. Germline V gives CDR1 GTSNPN, CDR2 SVGIG (reference sequence). V was cut by 6 bases and J by 4 bases, with 9 bases left in between. The CDR3 length is 11 residues. CDR3 sequence reads: CACLWRETQYF. The CDR3 bases are TGTGCCTGCCTGTGGAGAGAGACCCAGTACTTC.

The chain uses TRBV15 and TRBJ2-7, with a weak D call TRBD1 (6 bases). The CDR3 loop spans 14 amino acids. V was clipped by 0 bases and J by 4 bases, with 10 bases between them. The germline gives CDR1 LNHNV, CDR2 YYDKDF (reference sequence). In DNA, the CDR3 is TGTGCCACCAGCAGAGATTTAAGGGGGTACGAGCAGTACTTC. It translates to CATSRDLRGYEQYF.

V usage is TRBV5-4 and J usage is TRBJ1-1; a weak D match, TRBD1 (6 bases). Germline CDR1 SGHNT, CDR2 YYREEE (reference sequence). V lost 4 bases, J lost 1 base, and 17 bases lay in between. CDR3 size: 16 residues. This CDR3 is CASSPLSRGQNTEAFF. In DNA, the CDR3 is TGTGCCAGCAGCCCACTTAGCAGGGGACAGAACACTGAAGCTTTCTTT.

The rearrangement links TRBV3-1 (or the pseudogene TRBV3-2) to TRBJ2-5; TRBD2 matches at 14 bases. J lost 9 bases, V lost 1 base, and 4 bases had no gene match. Germline V lookup: CDR1 LGHDT, CDR2 YNNKEL (reference sequence). The CDR3 covers 15 residues. This chain's CDR3 is CASSQGLAGGTAQYF. DNA for the CDR3: TGTGCCAGCAGCCAAGGACTAGCGGGGGGGACCGCCCAGTACTTC.

The chain carries TRBV4-2 and TRBJ2-3; TRBD2 agrees at 15 bases. Germline-derived CDR1 and CDR2 are LGHNA and YNFKEQ. This CDR3 has 17 residues. J lost 1 base, V lost 6 bases, and 5 bases had no gene match. Here the CDR3 reads CASSKWTSGGGTDTQYF. The CDR3, as DNA: TGTGCCAGCAGTAAATGGACTAGCGGGGGGGGCACAGATACGCAGTATTTT.

This chain uses TRBV7-9 with TRBJ2-3; D may be TRBD1 (5 bases). This CDR3 has 15 amino acids. V lost 0 bases and J 1 base, leaving 8 bases between the germline ends. Germline values: CDR1 SEHNR, CDR2 FQNEAQ (reference sequence). The CDR3 loop reads CASSLASGRTDTQYF. The CDR3 DNA reads as TGTGCCAGCAGCTTAGCGTCAGGGCGCACAGATACGCAGTATTTT.

V and J are TRBV3-1 (or the pseudogene TRBV3-2) and TRBJ2-6; TRBD1 aligns across 9 bases. V lost 0 bases and J lost 9; bases outside the gene matches: 12. This CDR3 contains 18 residues. The germline V gene encodes CDR1 LGHDT and CDR2 YNNKEL (reference sequence). In nucleotides, the CDR3 is TGTGCCAGCAGCCAAGAAGCACAGGGGGCCTCTTGGGGCAACGTCCTGACTTTC. This sequence encodes CASSQEAQGASWGNVLTF.

CDR3 bases: TGTGCCTGGAGTGTAGTAGCGGGGTGGGATACGCAGTATTTT. Protein sequence: CAWSVVAGWDTQYF. The genes are TRBV30 and TRBJ2-3, with 8 bases aligning to TRBD2. CDR3 length: 14 residues. V trimming: 0 bases; J trimming: 6 bases; junction bases outside the gene matches: 5. Germline CDR1 GTSNPN, CDR2 SVGIG (reference sequence).

The chain carries TRBV18 and TRBJ1-2; 11 bases are a match to TRBD1. Per germline, CDR1 KGHSH and CDR2 LQKENI. J lost 4 bases, V lost 3 bases, and 16 bases had no gene match. The length of the CDR3 is 19 residues. CDR3 region: CASSPARGTGGLLTYGYTF. The CDR3, as DNA: TGTGCCAGCTCACCTGCCCGGGGGACAGGGGGTCTTCTTACCTATGGCTACACCTTC.

The chain links TRBV24-1 to TRBJ2-1, with D possibly TRBD2 on 5 matching bases. The V gene's germline CDR1 is KGHDR and CDR2 SFDVKD. This CDR3 is built from 15 residues. V was pared by 2 bases and J by 2 bases, with 9 bases between. CDR3 sequence: CATSDYRTAYNEQFF. The DNA for the CDR3 is TGTGCCACCAGTGATTACCGGACTGCCTACAATGAGCAGTTCTTC.

The table lists this clone with a few counts. This sequence joins TRBV28 and TRBJ1-2, with TRBD1 as a possible D gene (5 bases). Trimming shortened V by 6 bases and J by 3 bases, and 8 bases separated the two germline ends. Germline V gene lookup returns CDR1 MDHEN and CDR2 SYDVKM. The CDR3 loop spans 12 amino acids. CDR3 sequence: CASRSGYYGYTF. The CDR3 nucleotides are TGTGCCAGCAGGTCAGGGTACTATGGCTACACCTTC.

V is TRBV10-3 and J is TRBJ2-3, with a weak D call TRBD1 (6 bases). The CDR3 has 12 residues. V was trimmed by 8 bases and J by 4 bases, leaving 10 bases between them. The germline CDR1 and CDR2 sequences are ENHRY and SYGVKD. The CDR3 is CAISTGSDTQYF. In DNA, the CDR3 is TGTGCCATCTCAACAGGGTCAGATACGCAGTATTTT.

This chain uses TRBV5-5 with TRBJ1-1; 7 bases agree with TRBD1. Trimming at V came to 5 bases and at J to 5 bases, leaving 6 bases not matched to a gene. CDR1 is SGHKS and CDR2 is YYEKEE in the germline V gene (reference sequence). The CDR3 spans 13 residues. The CDR3 loop reads CASRTTGWTEAFF. The CDR3 coding sequence is TGTGCCAGCAGAACGACAGGGTGGACTGAAGCTTTCTTT. The entire variable domain, with the rest obtained from reference TRBV5-5 and TRBJ1-1, is as follows: DAGVTQSPTHLIKTRGQQVTLRCSPISGHKSVSWYQQVLGQGPQFIFQYYEKEERGRGNFPDRFSARQFPNYSSELNVNALLLGDSALYLCASRTTGWTEAFFGQGTRLTVV.